This T cell receptor beta chain was sequenced during a study of blood T cell repertoires in COVID-19. Background on the study: Sites across the United States, Italy and Spain contributed samples from acute and convalescent COVID-19. Sample material is recorded as cDNA or gDNA derived from T cells, B-cell-depleted T cells, or PBMCs.

Original processing notes: For nucleated cells, counts were estimated from reference gene primer amplification. Assay: immunoSEQ multiplex PCR; the TCRdb copy retains only in-frame clones and omits some. The DNA gave D and trimming, while V, J and clone size come from that table. The sample yields 160,000 or so clones, approximately 79% seen once. Trimming cost V 3 bases and J 1 base; bases outside gene matches: 5. The CDR3 length is 15 residues. Germline values: CDR1 SQVTM, CDR2 ANQGSEA. This receptor was taken from a woman older than 75 with acute or convalescent COVID-19. V gene TRBV29-1 combines with J gene TRBJ2-7; 11 bases fit TRBD1. The sequencing sample was made of peripheral blood. As DNA, the CDR3 is TGCAGCGTTGAGGGTGGGACAGGGGGGTCCTACGAGCAGTACTTC. Protein: CSVEGGTGGSYEQYF.